In this sample, the clone carrying this T cell receptor (beta chain) turned up once. Its target is not known. The data derive from a study of cytotoxic CD8 clonotypes in ibrutinib-treated CLL. Study-level information: The response samples were taken once patients had been treated for a median of around eleven months, range 6 to 36.

Germline lookup yields CDR1 MDHEN and CDR2 SYDVKM. V was pared by 3 bases and J by 14 bases, with 10 bases between. The CDR3 spans 11 residues. Cryopreserved PBMCs supplied roughly 1.8 micrograms of genomic DNA for TCR beta libraries. Findings of the study overall: Sample timing was unmatched between remission and later-progressing patients; lymph nodes unstudied.

Investigators sought sequencing depths of between 1 in 200,000 and 1 in 1 million T cells. Generated by immunoSEQ multiplex PCR, the TCRdb table keeps only in-frame clones and is missing some. In the table there are about 270,000 clones, approximately 76% of which are singletons. The V call is TRBV28, the J call TRBJ1-4; D is ambiguous. Sequencing was performed on PBMCs, taken at disease progression, from a patient treated with ibrutinib. This TCR was sampled from a human donor with chronic lymphocytic leukemia. CDR3 protein: CASSFLGILFF. The CDR3 DNA follows: TGTGCCAGCAGTTTTCTAGGTATCCTGTTTTTT.